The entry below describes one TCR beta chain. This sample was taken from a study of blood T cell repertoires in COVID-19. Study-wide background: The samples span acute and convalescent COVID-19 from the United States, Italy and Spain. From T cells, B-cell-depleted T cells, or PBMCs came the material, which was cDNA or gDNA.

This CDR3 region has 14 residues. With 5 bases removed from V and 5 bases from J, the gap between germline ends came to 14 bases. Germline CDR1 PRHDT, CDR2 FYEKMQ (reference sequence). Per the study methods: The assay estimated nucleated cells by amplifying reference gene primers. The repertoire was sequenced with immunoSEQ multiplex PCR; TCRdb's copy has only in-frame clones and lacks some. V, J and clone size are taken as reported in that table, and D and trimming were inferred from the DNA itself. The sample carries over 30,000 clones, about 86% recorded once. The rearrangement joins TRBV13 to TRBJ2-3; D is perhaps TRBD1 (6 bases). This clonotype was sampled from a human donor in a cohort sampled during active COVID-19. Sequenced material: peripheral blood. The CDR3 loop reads CASSARTEVDTQYF. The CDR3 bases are TGTGCCAGCAGCGCCCGGACAGAGGTAGATACGCAGTATTTT.